This T cell receptor (beta chain) was captured in a study of vaccination effects on CD4 cells after COVID-19. Across the whole study: Specimens were obtained from a couple of convalescent patients 16 days and one week prior to vaccination.

On this clone: Its antigen is still unknown.

Germline V gene sequence: CDR1 MNHNS, CDR2 SASEGT. The CDR3 totals 15 residues. V dropped 2 bases and J dropped 1 base, with 9 bases sitting between them. Libraries were prepared by immunoSEQ multiplex PCR; TCRdb keeps only in-frame clonotypes and omits some of them. The profile covers 40,000 to 55,000 clones, with approximately 74% appearing a single time and approximately 8.6% taken by the ten largest. Culturing for about 9 days preceded CD4+ T cell isolation. The chain couples TRBV6-1 to TRBJ2-1; the D gene is possibly TRBD1 (5 bases). Sequenced material: CD4+ T cells from PBMCs cultured without peptide, taken before COVID-19 vaccination. The sequence came from a human donor who had a prior SARS-CoV-2 infection. CDR3 sequence reads: CASSEYRPSYNEQFF. Written as DNA, the CDR3 is TGTGCCAGCAGTGAATACAGGCCGTCCTACAATGAGCAGTTCTTC.